Each of the 24 T cell receptor beta chains below was sequenced from the same sample in a study of blood T cell repertoires in COVID-19 (dated by TCRdb to between 2020 and 2021). Library generation was performed with the immunoSEQ multiplex PCR assay. In TCRdb, the immuneACCESS table is reduced to in-frame sequences with V and J assigned. These tables do not hold every clone; where another copy was compared, an unresolved V gene accounts for under half, and the others remain unexplained. Here the sample has around 70,000 clones; roughly 79% occur a single time. The biggest ten clones account for approximately 22% of the sample. Source material: peripheral blood. The receptor source for this set is a woman aged 70 to 79 with acute or convalescent COVID-19.

The chain is built from TRBV5-1 and TRBJ2-1; no clear D gene. This CDR3 comprises 13 residues. CDR1 and CDR2 (germline): SGHRS, YFSETQ. V shed 3 bases and J shed 5 bases, with 9 bases lying between them. The CDR3, as DNA: TGCGCCAGCAGCTCTCGCGTGGACAATGAGCAGTTCTTC. Its translation is CASSSRVDNEQFF.

The V and J genes are TRBV3-1 (or the pseudogene TRBV3-2) and TRBJ1-2, with D maybe TRBD1 (5 bases). Trimming took 6 bases from V and 0 from J, leaving 8 bases between them. The CDR3 is 13 amino acids. Germline CDR1 reads LGHDT; CDR2 reads YNNKEL (reference sequence). The chain's CDR3 is CASSPTANYGYTF. DNA of the CDR3: TGTGCCAGCAGTCCGACAGCTAACTATGGCTACACCTTC.

The J gene is TRBJ2-1, the V gene TRBV18, with D unclear. V was shortened by 4 bases and J by 5 bases, with 12 bases between the two germline ends. The CDR3 consists of 14 residues. Germline CDR1 KGHSH, CDR2 LQKENI. The CDR3 DNA is TGTGCCAGCTCACAGTCCTCTAGAAACAATGAGCAGTTCTTC. Its translation is CASSQSSRNNEQFF.

The genes are TRBV5-1 and TRBJ1-1, with TRBD1 as a possible D gene (6 bases). Trimming took off 3 bases at V and 7 bases at J, with 19 bases between the two ends. CDR3 length equals 15 residues. Germline V CDR1 and CDR2: SGHRS, YFSETQ. The CDR3 protein is CASSYDRSRGDEAFF. The CDR3 DNA sequence: TGCGCCAGCAGCTACGACAGGTCCCGAGGGGATGAAGCTTTCTTT. Together with reference TRBV5-1 and TRBJ1-1, the CDR3 gives the full variable domain: KAGVTQTPRYLIKTRGQQVTLSCSPISGHRSVSWYQQTPGQGLQFLFEYFSETQRNKGNFPGRFSGRQFSNSRSEMNVSTLELGDSALYLCASSYDRSRGDEAFFGQGTRLTVV.

This chain joins TRBV28 and TRBJ1-4; no firm D call. The CDR3 has 14 amino acids. Per the germline V gene, CDR1 is MDHEN and CDR2 is SYDVKM. V was pared by 5 bases and J by 3 bases, with 10 bases between. This chain's CDR3 is CASSPWTPNEKLFF. The CDR3 coding sequence is TGTGCCAGCAGTCCCTGGACTCCTAATGAAAAACTGTTTTTT.

The chain is built from TRBV9 and TRBJ2-7; a weak D match, TRBD2 (5 bases). The V gene's germline CDR1 is SGDLS and CDR2 YYNGEE. V lost 4 bases and J lost 0, with 14 bases in between. The CDR3 loop spans 15 amino acids. CDR3 protein: CASSPSQRPSYEQYF. CDR3 in DNA: TGTGCCAGCAGCCCGAGCCAGCGGCCCTCCTACGAGCAGTACTTC.

This chain uses TRBV27 with TRBJ1-1; 7 bases line up with TRBD1. The CDR3 consists of 12 residues. Per the germline V gene, CDR1 is MNHEY and CDR2 is SMNVEV (reference sequence). Trimming at V came to 5 bases and at J to 8 bases, leaving 5 bases not matched to a gene. CDR3 residues: CASSLRQGEAFF. In nucleotides, the CDR3 is TGTGCCAGCAGTCTACGACAGGGAGAAGCTTTCTTT.

The chain has TRBV5-1 and TRBJ2-1; TRBD2 matches 13 bases. Trimming took 7 bases from V and 0 from J; bases not matched to a gene: 13. CDR3 length: 19 amino acids. In germline, CDR1 is SGHRS, CDR2 YFSETQ. The CDR3 is CASSFETSGRTGSYNEQFF. Written as DNA, the CDR3 is TGCGCCAGCTCTTTTGAGACTAGCGGGAGGACCGGCTCCTACAATGAGCAGTTCTTC.

The rearrangement joins TRBV10-2 to TRBJ1-5, with 7 positions matching TRBD1. The V gene's germline CDR1 is WSHSY and CDR2 SAAADI. The V gene end was trimmed by 6 bases and the J gene end by 4 bases; junction bases not matched to a gene: 6. CDR3 length equals 14 residues. Here the CDR3 DNA reads TGCGCCAGCAGAGGGGGGACAGTAAATCAGCCCCAGCATTTT. It specifies CASRGGTVNQPQHF.

V gene TRBV7-9 combines with J gene TRBJ2-7; D is undetermined. Trimming pared 4 bases from V and 2 bases from J, leaving 9 bases between. The V gene's germline CDR1 is SEHNR and CDR2 FQNEAQ (reference sequence). This CDR3 has 13 amino acids. CDR3 in DNA: TGTGCCAGCAGCTCCCCCGGTCCCTACGAGCAGTACTTC. Translated: CASSSPGPYEQYF.

The chain has TRBV28 and TRBJ1-2; D uncertain. Per the germline V gene, CDR1 is MDHEN and CDR2 is SYDVKM. Trimming cost V 3 bases and J 3 bases, with 8 bases left between them. The CDR3 totals 13 residues. The CDR3 loop reads CASSFSRYYGYTF. The CDR3 bases are TGTGCCAGCAGTTTTAGCCGGTACTATGGCTACACCTTC.

This chain joins TRBV18 and TRBJ1-1, with D unresolved. With 2 bases removed from V and 0 bases from J, the gap between germline ends came to 4 bases. From germline, CDR1 is KGHSH and CDR2 LQKENI. CDR3 length: 13 residues. In DNA, the CDR3 is TGTGCCAGCTCACCAGGCCTGAACACTGAAGCTTTCTTT. Translation: CASSPGLNTEAFF.

This chain joins TRBV18 and TRBJ2-5, with D possibly being TRBD2 (6 bases). Looked up from germline, CDR1 is KGHSH and CDR2 is LQKENI. Trimming removed 6 bases from V and 5 bases from J, with 22 bases in between. The CDR3 is made up of 16 amino acids. The CDR3 bases are TGTGCCAGCTCGCTCGGCGTAGCGGTCAAAACGGAGACCCAGTACTTC. Its protein product is CASSLGVAVKTETQYF.

V gene TRBV4-1 combines with J gene TRBJ2-2; 9 nucleotides match TRBD1. Germline V gene lookup returns CDR1 MGHRA and CDR2 YSYEKL. The CDR3 spans 17 residues. The trim removed 0 bases at V and 4 bases at J, leaving 6 bases unmatched. CDR3 in amino acids: CASSQDHRGHGTGELFF. As DNA, the CDR3 is TGCGCCAGCAGCCAAGATCACAGGGGGCATGGCACCGGGGAGCTGTTTTTT.

The J gene is TRBJ2-2, the V gene TRBV27, with 8 positions matching TRBD1. Losses at the gene ends were 5 bases for V and 5 bases for J; bases not matched to a gene: 10. The CDR3 length is 16 residues. Germline assignment: CDR1 MNHEY and CDR2 SMNVEV (reference sequence). In DNA, the CDR3 is TGTGCCAGCAGTACAACGACAGGGGCACCAACCGGGGAGCTGTTTTTT. It yields the protein CASSTTTGAPTGELFF.

The chain recombines TRBV9 with TRBJ1-1, with D hard to call. CDR1 and CDR2 from the germline V gene are SGDLS and YYNGEE. V lost 0 bases and J 0 bases, leaving 9 bases between the germline ends. CDR3 length equals 15 residues. The chain's CDR3 is CASSVGGDMNTEAFF. The CDR3, as DNA: TGTGCCAGCAGCGTAGGGGGAGACATGAACACTGAAGCTTTCTTT.

The chain links TRBV11-3 to TRBJ1-1, with 8 positions matching TRBD1. CDR1 and CDR2 (germline): SGHNT, YENEEA. The CDR3 spans 13 residues. V lost 0 bases, J lost 11 bases, and 5 bases stayed unmatched. The CDR3 DNA is TGTGCCAGCAGCTTAGAGGAGGACAGGGATGCTTTCTTT. Protein product: CASSLEEDRDAFF. Looking up the rest from reference TRBV11-3 and TRBJ1-1 gives the full variable domain: EAGVVQSPRYKIIEKKQPVAFWCNPISGHNTLYWYLQNLGQGPELLIRYENEEAVDDSQLPKDRFSAERLKGVDSTLKIQPAELGDSAVYLCASSLEEDRDAFFGQGTRLTVV.

This chain connects TRBV5-1 to TRBJ2-6; D is unresolved. The germline CDR1 and CDR2 sequences are SGHRS and YFSETQ. Trimming shortened V by 0 bases and J by 1 base, and 5 bases separated the two germline ends. The CDR3 loop spans 15 amino acids. Here the CDR3 reads CASSLDGSGANVLTF. The CDR3 region has the DNA TGCGCCAGCAGCTTGGACGGGTCTGGGGCCAACGTCCTGACTTTC. Full variable domain (outside the CDR3, taken from reference TRBV5-1 and TRBJ2-6): KAGVTQTPRYLIKTRGQQVTLSCSPISGHRSVSWYQQTPGQGLQFLFEYFSETQRNKGNFPGRFSGRQFSNSRSEMNVSTLELGDSALYLCASSLDGSGANVLTFGAGSRLTVL.

This clone was counted only a few times. The chain recombines TRBV7-2 with TRBJ1-2, with 7 bases that match TRBD1. This CDR3 has 15 residues. Trimming at V came to 6 bases and at J to 4 bases, leaving 11 bases not matched to a gene. Germline V gene data show CDR1 as SGHTA and CDR2 as FQGNSA. The CDR3 sequence: CASRLSTGKSYGYTF. The CDR3 nucleotides read TGTGCCAGCAGGTTATCGACAGGGAAAAGCTATGGCTACACCTTC.

The V and J genes are TRBV28 and TRBJ2-3, with D possibly matching TRBD2 (7 bases). This CDR3 contains 13 residues. Per germline, CDR1 MDHEN and CDR2 SYDVKM. Trimming took 10 bases from V and 3 from J, leaving 14 bases between them. CDR3 coding DNA: TGTGCCATTAGAGAGGGGGGGACAGATACGCAGTATTTT. It encodes CAIREGGTDTQYF.

The chain has TRBV11-3 and TRBJ1-3; TRBD1 is a possible D gene (5 bases). The V gene's germline CDR1 is SGHNT and CDR2 YENEEA. Trimming stripped 8 bases from V and 0 bases from J, with 11 bases between. The CDR3 sequence is 14 residues long. The CDR3 nucleotides are TGTGCCAGCGCCCGGGGGTTCTCTGGAAACACCATATATTTT. Translated: CASARGFSGNTIYF.

This clone has more than one count but fewer than ten. The V call is TRBV7-8, the J call TRBJ2-3; D not resolved. CDR1 SGHVS and CDR2 FQNEAQ come from the germline V gene. V gave up 5 bases and J gave up 2 bases, with 8 bases separating them. CDR3 length equals 13 residues. CDR3 DNA sequence: TGTGCCAGCAGCCCGAGCACCACAGATACGCAGTATTTT. Translated: CASSPSTTDTQYF.

V gene TRBV24-1 combines with J gene TRBJ1-4; TRBD1 matches at 9 bases. Germline CDR1 KGHDR, CDR2 SFDVKD. Trimming took 4 bases from V and 5 from J; bases not matched to a gene: 4. This CDR3 has 15 amino acids. This CDR3 is CATSEGGTGNEKLFF. The CDR3 nucleotides read TGTGCCACCAGTGAGGGCGGGACAGGGAATGAAAAACTGTTTTTT.

The chain employs TRBV18 and TRBJ2-3; 7 nucleotides agree with TRBD2. The CDR3 extends over 16 amino acids. Germline CDR1 and CDR2: KGHSH and LQKENI. With V trimmed by 3 bases and J by 2 bases, 8 bases remained unmatched. The CDR3 nucleotides are TGTGCCAGCTCACCTGCAGGGACTACCACCACAGATACGCAGTATTTT. This codes for CASSPAGTTTTDTQYF. Complete variable domain (other parts from reference TRBV18 and TRBJ2-3): NAGVMQNPRHLVRRRGQEARLRCSPMKGHSHVYWYRQLPEEGLKFMVYLQKENIIDESGMPKERFSAEFPKEGPSILRIQQVVRGDSAAYFCASSPAGTTTTDTQYFGPGTRLTVL.